A single sample is the source of the 21 T cell receptor beta chains below, sequenced in a study of blood T cell repertoires in COVID-19. Using immunoSEQ multiplex PCR, the repertoire was profiled, and TCRdb retains in-frame clones only, with some absent. The sample has roughly 670,000 clones, around 90% seen once; the top ten hold roughly 0.26%. Material: peripheral blood. These receptor sequences come from a woman under 30 with acute or convalescent COVID-19.

The genes are TRBV24-1 and TRBJ1-2, with D perhaps TRBD1 (5 bases). The length of the CDR3 is 14 residues. With 4 bases removed from V and 8 bases from J, the gap between germline ends came to 16 bases. Germline CDR1 KGHDR, CDR2 SFDVKD. CDR3 in amino acids: CATSDSDIKRGYTF. The DNA of the CDR3 is TGTGCCACCAGTGACTCGGACATAAAAAGGGGCTACACCTTC.

V usage is TRBV5-1 and J usage is TRBJ2-3; the match to TRBD1 covers 9 bases. The CDR3 consists of 14 residues. J was trimmed by 4 bases and V by 4 bases; bases with no gene match: 4. Germline V CDR1 and CDR2: SGHRS, YFSETQ. CDR3 residues: CASSDRGEPDTQYF. The CDR3 bases are TGCGCCAGCAGCGACAGGGGGGAGCCAGATACGCAGTATTTT.

This chain uses TRBV14 with TRBJ1-2, with 10 bases aligning to TRBD1. Germline CDR1 is SGHDN and CDR2 is FVKESK. The CDR3 loop spans 15 amino acids. V shed 2 bases and J 8 bases; nucleotides not matched to a gene: 8. The DNA of the CDR3 is TGTGCCAGCAGCCAATTGACAGGGGGCGCACAGGGCTACACCTTC. Translated: CASSQLTGGAQGYTF.

The rearrangement joins TRBV27 to TRBJ1-1, with D possibly TRBD1 on 6 matching bases. The CDR3 loop spans 14 amino acids. CDR1 and CDR2 (germline): MNHEY, SMNVEV (reference sequence). Trimming shortened V by 4 bases and J by 5 bases, and 14 bases separated the two germline ends. The DNA for the CDR3 is TGTGCCAGCAGTTCCATCCAGGGGCCGACTGAAGCTTTCTTT. Translating gives CASSSIQGPTEAFF.

V usage is TRBV14 and J usage is TRBJ1-2; D unresolved. Between the trimmed V and J ends, which lost 0 bases and 5 bases, there was a span of 13 bases. The germline V gene has CDR1 SGHDN and CDR2 FVKESK. This CDR3 is built from 15 residues. CDR3 protein: CASSQEKQNRYGYTF. The CDR3 DNA sequence: TGTGCCAGCAGCCAAGAGAAACAGAATCGTTATGGCTACACCTTC. Full variable domain (rest looked up from reference TRBV14 and TRBJ1-2): EAGVTQFPSHSVIEKGQTVTLRCDPISGHDNLYWYRRVMGKEIKFLLHFVKESKQDESGMPNNRFLAERTGGTYSTLKVQPAELEDSGVYFCASSQEKQNRYGYTFGSGTRLTVV.

V and J are TRBV18 and TRBJ2-6; possibly TRBD2 for D (6 bases). CDR3 size: 16 residues. Germline CDR1 and CDR2: KGHSH and LQKENI. V dropped 3 bases and J dropped 2 bases, with 11 bases sitting between them. CDR3 in amino acids: CASSPDGGAGANVLTF. The CDR3 DNA reads as TGTGCCAGCTCACCCGACGGGGGAGCTGGGGCCAACGTCCTGACTTTC.

The chain recombines TRBV6-6 with TRBJ2-1; 9 bases agree with TRBD1. Germline values: CDR1 MNHNY, CDR2 SVGAGI (reference sequence). The CDR3 consists of 15 residues. Trimming took 6 bases from V and 4 from J; bases not matched to a gene: 7. The CDR3 DNA reads as TGTGCCAGCAGGCTACACGGGACAGGGTACAATGAGCAGTTCTTC. Amino acid sequence: CASRLHGTGYNEQFF.

As regards this clone: Other DNA sequences in this sample translate to the same CDR3. The chain is built from TRBV7-2 and TRBJ1-1; no definite D call. The CDR3 is made up of 13 amino acids. CDR1 and CDR2 (germline): SGHTA, FQGNSA. V was cut by 5 bases and J by 1 base, with 8 bases left in between. This CDR3 reads CASSPNRNTEAFF. DNA of the CDR3: TGTGCCAGCAGCCCAAACAGGAACACTGAAGCTTTCTTT.

The CDR3 DNA reads TGTGCCAGCAGCCAAGACGTAGGGGGACAGGGGCGAAACACCGGGGAGCTGTTTTTT. This codes for CASSQDVGGQGRNTGELFF. The rearrangement uses TRBV14 and TRBJ2-2; 10 positions agree with TRBD1. The CDR3 has 19 residues. Germline V lookup: CDR1 SGHDN, CDR2 FVKESK. The junction had 9 bases not matched to a gene; V was cut back by 0 bases and J by 2 bases.

The genes are TRBV2 and TRBJ1-6; tentatively, D is TRBD1 (6 bases). The germline V gene encodes CDR1 SNHLY and CDR2 FYNNEI. V was pared by 5 bases and J by 6 bases, with 11 bases between. The length of the CDR3 is 14 residues. CDR3 coding DNA: TGTGCCAGCAGTCCAAGGGGGTCTAATTCACCCCTCCACTTT. Translating it yields CASSPRGSNSPLHF.

The chain couples TRBV19 to TRBJ1-4; D possibly corresponds to TRBD1 (5 bases). The ends were cut back, 8 bases at V and 7 bases at J, with 20 bases in the middle. Germline assignment: CDR1 LNHDA and CDR2 SQIVND (reference sequence). The CDR3 is 15 amino acids. CDR3 nucleotides: TGTGCCAGTTCCGGGACCCCGGGAGGAAGTGAAAAACTGTTTTTT. Protein: CASSGTPGGSEKLFF.

This chain uses TRBV7-8 with TRBJ2-7; D is perhaps TRBD1 (6 bases). Trimming pared 4 bases from V and 5 bases from J, leaving 12 bases between. CDR1 and CDR2 from the germline V gene are SGHVS and FQNEAQ. This CDR3 has 13 residues. The CDR3 loop is CASSWTEANEQYF. The CDR3 DNA follows: TGTGCCAGCAGCTGGACAGAAGCTAACGAGCAGTACTTC.

V and J are TRBV9 and TRBJ1-2; maybe TRBD1 (5 bases). This CDR3 contains 15 residues. V lost 1 base to trimming and J lost 2 bases, with 12 bases between them. CDR1 and CDR2 from the germline V gene are SGDLS and YYNGEE. CDR3 coding DNA: TGTGCCAGCAGCGTAAGCCCGACAGAGAACTATGGCTACACCTTC. The encoded protein is CASSVSPTENYGYTF.

The chain has TRBV9 and TRBJ1-2; TRBD1 matches at 10 bases. V shed 0 bases and J 10 bases; nucleotides not matched to a gene: 6. Germline values: CDR1 SGDLS, CDR2 YYNGEE. This CDR3 has 14 amino acids. The DNA for the CDR3 is TGTGCCAGCAGCGTAGCTCGACAGGGGGCTGCCTACACCTTC. It translates to CASSVARQGAAYTF.

The rearrangement uses TRBV5-6 and TRBJ1-1; 10 bases are a match to TRBD1. CDR3 length: 15 residues. V was pared by 1 base and J by 9 bases, with 9 bases of the junction left unmatched. Germline CDR1 SGHDT, CDR2 YYEEEE. CDR3 in DNA: TGTGCCAGCAGCTTGAGGCGTGGACAGGGGGACAAAGCTTTCTTT. Residues: CASSLRRGQGDKAFF.

The chain combines TRBV3-1 (or the pseudogene TRBV3-2) with TRBJ1-2; D may be TRBD1 (5 bases). Looked up from germline, CDR1 is LGHDT and CDR2 is YNNKEL (reference sequence). The CDR3 is 15 amino acids. Trimming removed 1 base at V and 8 bases at J, with 17 bases between. CDR3 DNA: TGTGCCAGCAGCCAAGCCGGACATCGAGCGGGGGGCTACACCTTC. Its translation: CASSQAGHRAGGYTF.

The chain carries TRBV10-3 and TRBJ1-2; 7 nucleotides match TRBD1. The CDR3 runs to 14 residues. Germline CDR1 ENHRY, CDR2 SYGVKD. J gave up 4 bases and V 4 bases, and 6 bases lay outside the gene matches. The DNA of the CDR3 is TGTGCCATCAGTGGAAGGGACAGCGGCTATGGCTACACCTTC. This gives the protein CAISGRDSGYGYTF.

The rearrangement uses TRBV7-3 and TRBJ2-7, with 8 bases identical to TRBD1. Looked up from germline, CDR1 is SGHTA and CDR2 is FQGTGA. The CDR3 covers 14 residues. V dropped 2 bases and J dropped 3; count of bases not matched to a gene: 3. The CDR3 nucleotides read TGTGCCAGCAGCTTAGGGACAGGACACTACGAGCAGTACTTC. Translated, it gives CASSLGTGHYEQYF.

CDR3 region: CASARVSGIDGYTF. CDR3 in DNA: TGTGCCAGCGCCCGGGTGTCTGGTATAGATGGCTACACCTTC. The J gene is TRBJ1-2, the V gene TRBV6-5; no definite D call. Germline V gene sequence: CDR1 MNHEY, CDR2 SVGAGI. The CDR3 covers 14 residues. The V end was cut by 8 bases, the J end by 6 bases, with 19 bases between.

V and J are TRBV12-3 or TRBV12-4 and TRBJ1-5; D not resolved. CDR3 length: 12 amino acids. Trimming left V 6 bases short and J 0 bases short, with 3 bases between. In DNA, the CDR3 is TGTGCCAGCAGGTATAGCAATCAGCCCCAGCATTTT. This translates into CASRYSNQPQHF.

The chain couples TRBV6-6 to TRBJ1-4, with D perhaps TRBD1 (6 bases). This CDR3 has 16 amino acids. Trimming cost V 5 bases and J 4 bases, with 17 bases left between them. The germline V gene encodes CDR1 MNHNY and CDR2 SVGAGI (reference sequence). In DNA, the CDR3 is TGTGCCAGCAGTCGAGTCTTCGCGGACAGTAATGAAAAACTGTTTTTT. Residues: CASSRVFADSNEKLFF.